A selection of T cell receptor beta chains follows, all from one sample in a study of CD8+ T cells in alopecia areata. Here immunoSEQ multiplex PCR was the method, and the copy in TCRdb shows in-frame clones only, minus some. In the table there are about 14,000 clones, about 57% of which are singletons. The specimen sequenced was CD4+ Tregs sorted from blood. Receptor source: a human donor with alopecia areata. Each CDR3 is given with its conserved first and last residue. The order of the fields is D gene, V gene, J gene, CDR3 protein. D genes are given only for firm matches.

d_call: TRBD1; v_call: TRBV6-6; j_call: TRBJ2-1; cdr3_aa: CASSSYPGQGSDEQFF
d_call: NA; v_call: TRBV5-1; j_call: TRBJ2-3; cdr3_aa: CASSFERGTDTQYF
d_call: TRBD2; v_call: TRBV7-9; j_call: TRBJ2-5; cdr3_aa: CASSGGRTSGPQETQYF
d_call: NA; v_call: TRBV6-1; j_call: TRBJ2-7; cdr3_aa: CASSEAVRQYF
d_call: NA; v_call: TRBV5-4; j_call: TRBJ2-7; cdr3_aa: CASSAGFGGTYEQYF
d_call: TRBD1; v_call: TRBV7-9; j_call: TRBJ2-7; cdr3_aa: CASSLTGDSYEQYF
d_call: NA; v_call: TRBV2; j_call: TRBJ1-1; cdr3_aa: CASGLEAEAFF
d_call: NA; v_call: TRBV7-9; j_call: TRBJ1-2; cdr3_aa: CASSPGRNYGYTF
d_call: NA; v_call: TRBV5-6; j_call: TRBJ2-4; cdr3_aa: CASSLGTLPRKNIQYF
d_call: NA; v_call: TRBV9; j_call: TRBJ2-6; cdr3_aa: CASSADASPSGANVLTF
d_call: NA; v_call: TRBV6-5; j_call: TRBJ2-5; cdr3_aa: CASSKGSRGLETQYF
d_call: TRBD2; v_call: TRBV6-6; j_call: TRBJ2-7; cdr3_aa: CASSYASGTRYYEQYF
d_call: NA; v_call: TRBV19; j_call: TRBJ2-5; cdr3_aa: CASRRAQSGETQYF
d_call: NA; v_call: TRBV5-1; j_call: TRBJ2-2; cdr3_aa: CASSLAVAGVAGELFF
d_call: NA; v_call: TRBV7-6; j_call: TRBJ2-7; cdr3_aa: CASSLALEGGEQYF
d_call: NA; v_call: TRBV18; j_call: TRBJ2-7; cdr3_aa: CASSPWRSSYEQYF
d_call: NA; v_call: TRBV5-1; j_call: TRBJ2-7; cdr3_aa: CASSWKGGNEQYF
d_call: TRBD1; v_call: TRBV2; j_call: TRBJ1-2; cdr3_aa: CASSGQGAFYGYTF
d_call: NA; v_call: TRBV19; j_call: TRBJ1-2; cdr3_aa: CASSTSWAGTGYTF
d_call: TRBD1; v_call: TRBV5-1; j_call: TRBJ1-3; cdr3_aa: CASSLGTALKDTIYF
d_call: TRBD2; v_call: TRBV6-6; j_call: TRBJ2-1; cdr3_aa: CASSYAWTSGSDEQFF
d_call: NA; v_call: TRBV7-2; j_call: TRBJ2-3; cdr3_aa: CASSFEGSINYLDTQYF
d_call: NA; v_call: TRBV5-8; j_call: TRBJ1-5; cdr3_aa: CASSLDRSQHF
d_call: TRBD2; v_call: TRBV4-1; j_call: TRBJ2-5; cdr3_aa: CASSRGLAGQQETQYF
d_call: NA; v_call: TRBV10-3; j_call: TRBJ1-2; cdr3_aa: CAISEVPGGYGYTF
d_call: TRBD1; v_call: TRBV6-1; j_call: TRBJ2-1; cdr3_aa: CASSVHRQGRAGSYNEQFF
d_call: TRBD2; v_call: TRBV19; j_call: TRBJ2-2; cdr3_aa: CASSTPSGLAERNTGELFF
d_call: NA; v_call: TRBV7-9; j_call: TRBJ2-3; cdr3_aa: CASSAVAGLRGDTQYF
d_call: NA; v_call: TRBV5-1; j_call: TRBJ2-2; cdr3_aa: CASSLHDTGELFF
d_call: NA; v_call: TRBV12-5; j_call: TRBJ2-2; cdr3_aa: CASGLQELRGTGELFF
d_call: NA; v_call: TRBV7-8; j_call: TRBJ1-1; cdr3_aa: CASSLALRAGDMNTEAFF
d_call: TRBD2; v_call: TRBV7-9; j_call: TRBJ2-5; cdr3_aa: CASSLGGGLLALETQYF
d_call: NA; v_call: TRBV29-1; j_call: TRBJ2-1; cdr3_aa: CSVQDINGQFF
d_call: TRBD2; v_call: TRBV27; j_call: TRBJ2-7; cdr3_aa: CASSLKGLATYEQYF
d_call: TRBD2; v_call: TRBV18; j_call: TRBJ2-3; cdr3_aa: CASSPVSGRGGTDTQYF
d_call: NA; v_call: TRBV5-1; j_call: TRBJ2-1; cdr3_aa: CASSWDRPPGTGHEQFF
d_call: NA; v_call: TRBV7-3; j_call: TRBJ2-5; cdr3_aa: CASSPNWRETQYF
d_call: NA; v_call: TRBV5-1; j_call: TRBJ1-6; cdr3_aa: CASSLDLGVGPLHF
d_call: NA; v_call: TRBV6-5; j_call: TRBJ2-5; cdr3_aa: CASSYPTGEQYF
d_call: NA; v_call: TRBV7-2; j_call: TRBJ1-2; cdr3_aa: CASSLAGFEGVYTF
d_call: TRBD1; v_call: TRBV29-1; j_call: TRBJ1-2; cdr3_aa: CSVGQGAGGYTF
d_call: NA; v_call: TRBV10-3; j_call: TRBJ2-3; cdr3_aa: CAISESGPEGTQYF
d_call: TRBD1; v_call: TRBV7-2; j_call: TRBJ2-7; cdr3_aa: CASSWLGQGASEQYF
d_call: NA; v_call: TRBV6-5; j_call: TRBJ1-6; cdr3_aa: CASSYSIGDYNSPLHF
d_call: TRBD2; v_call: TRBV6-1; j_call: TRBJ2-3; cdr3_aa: CASSAVSGIGTDTQYF
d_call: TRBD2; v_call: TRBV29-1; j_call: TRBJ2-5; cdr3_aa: CSVGLAGGVETQYF
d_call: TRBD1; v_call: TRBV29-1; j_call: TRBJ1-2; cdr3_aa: CSADRGLEAGYGYTF